A selection of T cell receptor beta chains follows, all from one sample in a study of shared clonotypes between healthy human individuals. Assay used: immunoSEQ multiplex PCR; TCRdb lists only in-frame clones, some missing. The sample has 2,100,000 or so clones; approximately 94% are singletons. Specimen: naive CD4+ T cells sorted from blood. The origin of the receptors is a man between 18 and 29 years old in good health. The CDR3 runs from the conserved cysteine through the conserved F or W. The D gene is left open where the match is weak. Part of the rows lack a size; the others show once, few, many or a class for expanded clones.

J gene	V gene	D gene	clone size	CDR3 length	CDR3 DNA	CDR3 protein
TRBJ1-2	TRBV28	-	-	13	TGTGCCAGCAGTTTTCGGCGAACCTATGGCTACACCTTC	CASSFRRTYGYTF
TRBJ2-7	TRBV2	-	-	12	TGTGCCAGCAGCGGGACCGCCTACGAGCAGTACTTC	CASSGTAYEQYF
TRBJ2-7	TRBV11-2	-	-	13	TGTGCCAGCAGCTTAAAGCATTCCTACGAGCAGTACTTC	CASSLKHSYEQYF
TRBJ1-1	TRBV4-3	-	-	16	TGCGCCAGCAGCCAGGGGCTTGGCCTCATGAACACTGAAGCTTTCTTT	CASSQGLGLMNTEAFF
TRBJ2-7	TRBV6-5	TRBD2	-	13	TGTGCCAGCAGCCAAGCGGGAGGGAACGAGCAGTACTTC	CASSQAGGNEQYF
TRBJ2-7	TRBV20-1	-	-	11	TGCAGTGCTGCTCTCGATCACGAGCAGTACTTC	CSAALDHEQYF
TRBJ2-3	TRBV6-5	TRBD2	-	16	TGTGCCAGCAGTTACTCAGGCGGGGGGACCACAGATACGCAGTATTTT	CASSYSGGGTTDTQYF
TRBJ2-7	TRBV18	TRBD1	-	15	TGTGCCAGCTCACCAGGAAACAGGGGCCATAACGAGCAGTACTTC	CASSPGNRGHNEQYF
TRBJ1-5	TRBV5-5	-	-	15	TGTGCCAGCAGCGACCGGGGGCTAAGCAATCAGCCCCAGCATTTT	CASSDRGLSNQPQHF
TRBJ1-1	TRBV5-1	-	-	14	TGCGCCAGCAGCTTACAGGGAGAGAACGCTGAAGCTTTCTTT	CASSLQGENAEAFF
TRBJ2-7	TRBV9	-	-	14	TGTGCCAGCAGCCCACATGCCGATTTTTACGAGCAGTACTTC	CASSPHADFYEQYF
TRBJ2-5	TRBV7-9	TRBD2	-	18	TGTGCCAGCAGCTCCCCCTTTGGACTAGCGGGGCCCCAAGAGACCCAGTACTTC	CASSSPFGLAGPQETQYF
TRBJ1-5	TRBV6-1	-	-	13	TGTGCCAGCACAAGGGGGGCTGGTCAGCCCCAGCATTTT	CASTRGAGQPQHF
TRBJ2-7	TRBV18	TRBD1	-	14	TGTGCCAGCTCACCACGGGACAGATCCTACGAGCAGTACTTC	CASSPRDRSYEQYF
TRBJ1-1	TRBV9	-	-	16	TGTGCCAGCAGCGCCCGATCTGGGGGATGGGGCACTGAAGCTTTCTTT	CASSARSGGWGTEAFF
TRBJ2-1	TRBV6-5	-	-	15	TGTGCCAGCAGTCCTCGGACGGTCTCCTACAATGAGCAGTTCTTC	CASSPRTVSYNEQFF
TRBJ1-1	TRBV18	-	-	11	TGTGCCAGCTCCAAAAGCACTGAAGCTTTCTTT	CASSKSTEAFF
TRBJ2-7	TRBV5-4	TRBD1	-	16	TGTGCCAGCAGCCAGAGGTTGGGACAGAGCTCCTACGAGCAGTACTTC	CASSQRLGQSSYEQYF
TRBJ2-7	TRBV28	TRBD1	-	14	TGTGCCAGCAGACGTGGGACAGCGAGCTACGAGCAGTACTTC	CASRRGTASYEQYF
TRBJ1-5	TRBV6-1	-	-	12	TGTGCCAGCACCATCTATTCTCAGCCCCAGCATTTT	CASTIYSQPQHF
TRBJ2-3	TRBV28	-	-	13	TGTGCCAGCGGTCTACCTAGCACAGATACGCAGTATTTT	CASGLPSTDTQYF
TRBJ2-2	TRBV7-2	TRBD1	-	15	TGTGCCAGCAGCTTAGGGGACAGGGAAGCCGGGGAGCTGTTTTTT	CASSLGDREAGELFF
TRBJ1-5	TRBV30	-	-	15	TGTGCCTGGTCCCAAGTAGGGGGTAGCAATCAGCCCCAGCATTTT	CAWSQVGGSNQPQHF
TRBJ2-3	TRBV7-2	-	-	14	TGTGCCAGCAGCCCCCCCCAAGGCACAGATACGCAGTATTTT	CASSPPQGTDTQYF
TRBJ2-1	TRBV5-4	-	-	13	TGTGCCAGCAGCGCGAGGCCCACGGATGAGCAGTTCTTC	CASSARPTDEQFF
TRBJ2-1	TRBV27	-	few	13	TGTGCCAGCAGGCTCCTAGGTTTAGGAGGGCAGTTCTTC	CASRLLGLGGQFF
TRBJ2-2	TRBV6-1	TRBD1	once	15	TGTGCCAGCAGACAGACAGGGAAGAACACCGGGGAGCTGTTTTTT	CASRQTGKNTGELFF
TRBJ2-5	TRBV28	-	-	14	TGTGCCAGCAGTCCACCGGGACGCAGCGAGACCCAGTACTTC	CASSPPGRSETQYF